The 18 T cell receptor beta chains below all came from one sample that was sequenced in a study of OX40 agonist ivuxolimab in advanced cancers. Produced via immunoSEQ multiplex PCR; TCRdb's table is partial and in-frame only. This sample has 65,000 to 75,000 clones, with more than 75% found just once. This specimen consisted of CD4+ or CD8+ T cells sorted from blood, obtained in a trial of the OX40 agonist ivuxolimab. The source of these receptors is an adult with an advanced solid tumor such as melanoma, head and neck, liver or kidney cancer.

The rearrangement joins TRBV7-2 to TRBJ1-4, with 8 bases fitting TRBD1. The CDR3 consists of 14 residues. Germline CDR1 is SGHTA and CDR2 is FQGNSA. Trimming removed 3 bases from V and 6 bases from J; junction bases left unmatched: 3. Here the CDR3 DNA reads TGTGCCAGCAGCTTTTACAGGGGGGATGAAAAACTGTTTTTT. Its translation: CASSFYRGDEKLFF.

The CDR3 protein is CASSPGLGRYLSEQFF. The CDR3 DNA follows: TGCGCCAGCAGCCCCGGGCTAGGGAGGTATCTTAGTGAGCAGTTCTTC. The chain joins TRBV4-1 to TRBJ2-1; perhaps TRBD2 as D (6 bases). The germline V gene encodes CDR1 MGHRA and CDR2 YSYEKL. This CDR3 contains 16 residues. V lost 4 bases and J lost 9, with 22 bases in between.

The chain joins TRBV27 to TRBJ2-4; perhaps TRBD2 as D (6 bases). CDR1 is MNHEY and CDR2 is SMNVEV in the germline V gene (reference sequence). This CDR3 region has 14 residues. Between the trimmed V and J ends, which lost 8 bases and 6 bases, there was a span of 17 bases. The chain's CDR3 is CASGYGGTPNIQYF. Here the CDR3 DNA reads TGTGCCAGCGGGTACGGCGGGACTCCAAACATTCAGTACTTC.

The genes are TRBV5-4 and TRBJ2-7, with 9 bases aligning to TRBD1. V was clipped by 3 bases and J by 0 bases; unmatched bases: 4. Germline V gene lookup returns CDR1 SGHNT and CDR2 YYREEE (reference sequence). This CDR3 comprises 15 residues. The CDR3 protein is CASSSGQGLSYEQYF. The CDR3 DNA reads TGTGCCAGCAGCTCGGGACAGGGTCTCTCCTACGAGCAGTACTTC.

This clone showed up just once. This sequence joins TRBV7-2 and TRBJ1-6, with D possibly being TRBD1 (5 bases). V was trimmed by 5 bases and J by 7 bases, leaving 12 bases between them. The length of the CDR3 is 14 residues. Germline V gene sequence: CDR1 SGHTA, CDR2 FQGNSA. The chain's CDR3 is CASSPAEGNSPLHF. CDR3 nucleotide sequence: TGTGCCAGCAGCCCAGCCGAGGGGAATTCACCCCTCCACTTT.

V gene TRBV28 combines with J gene TRBJ1-2; 7 bases fit TRBD1. J lost 4 bases, V lost 3 bases, and 11 bases had no gene match. The CDR3 covers 16 residues. The germline gives CDR1 MDHEN, CDR2 SYDVKM. The CDR3 loop reads CASSFRGPNPGYGYTF. The CDR3 nucleotides read TGTGCCAGCAGTTTTAGGGGGCCTAATCCGGGCTATGGCTACACCTTC.

This chain links TRBV6-6 with TRBJ1-5, with a possible D match to TRBD1 (6 bases). The length of the CDR3 is 15 residues. V lost 5 bases, J lost 2 bases, and 13 bases lay in between. CDR1 and CDR2 from the germline V gene are MNHNY and SVGAGI (reference sequence). The CDR3: CASSRTVIGNQPQHF. The CDR3 DNA reads as TGTGCCAGCAGTCGGACAGTGATCGGCAATCAGCCCCAGCATTTT.

The genes are TRBV28 and TRBJ1-6, with a tentative D call TRBD1 (6 bases). V lost 5 bases to trimming and J lost 10 bases, with 9 bases between them. The CDR3 covers 12 residues. Germline CDR1 and CDR2: MDHEN and SYDVKM. CDR3 loop: CASSGGGSPLHF. The CDR3 DNA reads as TGTGCCAGCAGTGGGGGGGGCTCACCCCTCCACTTT.

The chain combines TRBV5-5 with TRBJ2-7; 10 bases match TRBD2. Per the germline V gene, CDR1 is SGHKS and CDR2 is YYEKEE (reference sequence). This CDR3 spans 17 amino acids. Trimming removed 4 bases from V and 4 bases from J; junction bases left unmatched: 14. Here the CDR3 reads CASSKGPPSGGPYEQYF. DNA of the CDR3: TGTGCCAGCAGCAAAGGACCCCCTAGCGGGGGACCTTACGAGCAGTACTTC.

The V and J genes are TRBV23-1 and TRBJ2-1, with 9 nucleotides matching TRBD2. TRBV23-1 is sorted into the ORF group, with uncertain function. This CDR3 is 14 amino acids long. Trimming removed 0 bases from V and 10 bases from J; junction bases left unmatched: 4. CDR3 sequence reads: CASSQSGGREEQFF. Written as DNA, the CDR3 is TGCGCCAGCAGTCAATCGGGCGGGAGGGAAGAGCAGTTCTTC.

This rearrangement joins TRBV19 to TRBJ2-1; no definite D call. V lost 3 bases and J lost 3, with 9 bases in between. Germline V gene data show CDR1 as LNHDA and CDR2 as SQIVND (reference sequence). This CDR3 is built from 14 residues. Written as DNA, the CDR3 is TGTGCCAGTAGTATTACCGGAGTCTACAATGAGCAGTTCTTC. It is translated as CASSITGVYNEQFF.

V usage is TRBV4-2 and J usage is TRBJ2-3; a weak D match, TRBD2 (6 bases). Germline CDR1 reads LGHNA; CDR2 reads YNFKEQ. The ends were cut back, 2 bases at V and 0 bases at J, with 9 bases in the middle. This CDR3 has 15 residues. CDR3 loop: CASSQYRGSTDTQYF. Here the CDR3 DNA reads TGTGCCAGCAGCCAATACCGGGGGAGCACAGATACGCAGTATTTT.

This clone was seen a single time. This chain uses TRBV9 with TRBJ2-3; a weak D match, TRBD2 (5 bases). V was clipped by 9 bases and J by 1 base, with 18 bases between them. The CDR3 consists of 15 residues. Germline-derived CDR1 and CDR2 are SGDLS and YYNGEE. CDR3 in amino acids: CAITGRTWGTDTQYF. CDR3 in DNA: TGTGCCATTACTGGACGGACTTGGGGCACAGATACGCAGTATTTT.

The chain recombines TRBV11-2 with TRBJ2-7; TRBD2 matches 7 bases. The germline CDR1 and CDR2 sequences are SGHAT and FQNNGV. With 5 bases clipped from V and 5 bases from J, the junction kept 15 bases outside the gene matches. The CDR3 totals 16 residues. CDR3 residues: CASSRPKGTSEHEQYF. The CDR3 DNA reads TGTGCCAGCAGCCGCCCCAAGGGAACTAGCGAACACGAGCAGTACTTC.

The CDR3 bases are TGTGCCAGCAGTTCGGGACCGAGCACTGAAGCTTTCTTT. Translating it yields CASSSGPSTEAFF. This chain links TRBV6-5 with TRBJ1-1, with a weak D call TRBD1 (5 bases). The CDR3 covers 13 residues. V dropped 4 bases and J dropped 4 bases, with 10 bases sitting between them. In germline, CDR1 is MNHEY, CDR2 SVGAGI.

The genes are TRBV9 and TRBJ1-5; the D is unclear. V was pared by 4 bases and J by 2 bases, with 13 bases between. In germline, CDR1 is SGDLS, CDR2 YYNGEE. This CDR3 contains 15 residues. The CDR3: CASSRDPFGNQPQHF. CDR3 nucleotides: TGTGCCAGCAGCAGAGACCCGTTTGGCAATCAGCCCCAGCATTTT.

J is TRBJ1-4 and V is TRBV5-5, with a tentative D call TRBD1 (6 bases). The CDR3 covers 14 residues. Germline-derived CDR1 and CDR2 are SGHKS and YYEKEE (reference sequence). V was clipped by 4 bases and J by 5 bases, with 12 bases between them. CDR3 bases: TGTGCCAGCAGCACAGGGCCGGGGAATGAAAAACTGTTTTTT. Translated, it gives CASSTGPGNEKLFF.

This clone was counted between two and nine times. The V and J genes are TRBV5-1 and TRBJ2-3; 9 bases are shared with TRBD2. J lost 1 base, V lost 0 bases, and 3 bases had no gene match. The length of the CDR3 is 16 residues. Per germline, CDR1 SGHRS and CDR2 YFSETQ. This CDR3 reads CASSLGRLAGTDTQYF. The CDR3 bases are TGCGCCAGCAGCTTGGGGAGACTAGCGGGCACAGATACGCAGTATTTT.